Shown below are 5 T cell receptor beta chains from a single sample sequenced in a study of OX40 agonist ivuxolimab in advanced cancers. The library was obtained by the immunoSEQ multiplex PCR assay. Entries here come from immuneACCESS through TCRdb and include only in-frame sequences with V and J called. Some clones fail to appear in such tables; in the studies checked, an unresolved V gene covers under half of the shortfall, and the cause of the remainder is unknown. The table for this sample lists 70,000 to 95,000 clones; roughly 87% of them were counted only once. Roughly 0.32% of the sample comes from the top ten. The sample consisted of CD4+ or CD8+ T cells sorted from blood, taken in a trial of the OX40 agonist ivuxolimab. These receptors originate from an adult with an advanced solid tumor such as melanoma, head and neck, liver or kidney cancer.

This clone has just a few counts. This chain links TRBV5-5 with TRBJ1-6, with 9 positions matching TRBD1. Germline V gives CDR1 SGHKS, CDR2 YYEKEE (reference sequence). The CDR3 runs to 15 residues. Trimming took 6 bases from V and 8 from J; bases not matched to a gene: 9. CDR3 sequence (DNA): TGTGCCAGCACCTTCAACAGGGACAGGGATTCACCCCTCCACTTT. It yields the protein CASTFNRDRDSPLHF.

The V gene is TRBV27, the J gene TRBJ2-3; maybe TRBD2 (6 bases). This CDR3 has 15 residues. The germline gives CDR1 MNHEY, CDR2 SMNVEV (reference sequence). Trimming removed 7 bases from V and 8 bases from J, with 22 bases in between. As DNA, the CDR3 is TGTGCCAGCATAAAGGGCGGGGTTGCTGGGGGTACGCAGTATTTT. This translates into CASIKGGVAGGTQYF.

The genes are TRBV6-1 and TRBJ1-1; D is unclear. Trimming removed 4 bases at V and 6 bases at J, with 18 bases between. Germline V gene sequence: CDR1 MNHNS, CDR2 SASEGT. The CDR3 has 15 amino acids. The CDR3 loop reads CASSGRFTDISEAFF. CDR3 coding DNA: TGTGCCAGCAGTGGCCGATTTACGGATATTTCTGAAGCTTTCTTT.

CDR3 nucleotide sequence: TGTGCCAGCAGCCCAAAGACCGCTGATAGCAATCAGCCCCAGCATTTT. Its translation is CASSPKTADSNQPQHF. The J gene is TRBJ1-5, the V gene TRBV5-4; unclear D gene. The CDR3 is 16 amino acids. V was shortened by 4 bases and J by 0 bases, with 14 bases between the two germline ends. The V gene's germline CDR1 is SGHNT and CDR2 YYREEE (reference sequence).

This clone was observed once. The chain combines TRBV11-1 with TRBJ2-7; TRBD1 matches at 9 bases. The CDR3 loop spans 17 amino acids. Germline values: CDR1 SGHAT, CDR2 FQDESV (reference sequence). V was clipped by 4 bases and J by 4 bases; unmatched bases: 14. CDR3 loop: CASSSSNLGQGFYEQYF. The CDR3 coding sequence is TGTGCCAGCAGCTCCTCAAATCTCGGACAGGGGTTTTACGAGCAGTACTTC.